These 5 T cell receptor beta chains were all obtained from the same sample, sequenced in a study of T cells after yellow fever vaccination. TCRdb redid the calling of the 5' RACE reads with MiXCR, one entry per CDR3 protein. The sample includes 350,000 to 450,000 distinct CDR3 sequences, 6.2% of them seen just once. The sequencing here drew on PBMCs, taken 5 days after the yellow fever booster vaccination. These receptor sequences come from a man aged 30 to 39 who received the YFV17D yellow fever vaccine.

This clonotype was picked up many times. CDR3 loop: CASSRDRGPGYTF. CDR3 nucleotide sequence: TGTGCCAGCAGTCGCGACAGGGGGCCTGGCTACACCTTC. This chain uses TRBV6-1 with TRBJ1-2; 10 nucleotides align to TRBD1. With 5 bases clipped from V and 7 bases from J, the junction kept 4 bases outside the gene matches. Per the germline V gene, CDR1 is MNHNS and CDR2 is SASEGT. This CDR3 contains 13 residues.

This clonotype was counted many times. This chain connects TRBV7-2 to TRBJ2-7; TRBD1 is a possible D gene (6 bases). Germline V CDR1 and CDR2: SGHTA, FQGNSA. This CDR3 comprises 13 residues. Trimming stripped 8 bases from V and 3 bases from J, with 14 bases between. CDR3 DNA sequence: TGTGCCAGCTGCAGGGGTCGTTTCTACGAGCAGTACTTC. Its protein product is CASCRGRFYEQYF. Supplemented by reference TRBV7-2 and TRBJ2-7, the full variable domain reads GAGVSQSPSNKVTEKGKDVELRCDPISGHTALYWYRQSLGQGLEFLIYFQGNSAPDKSGLPSDRFSAERTGGSVSTLTIQRTQQEDSAVYLCASCRGRFYEQYFGPGTRLTVT.

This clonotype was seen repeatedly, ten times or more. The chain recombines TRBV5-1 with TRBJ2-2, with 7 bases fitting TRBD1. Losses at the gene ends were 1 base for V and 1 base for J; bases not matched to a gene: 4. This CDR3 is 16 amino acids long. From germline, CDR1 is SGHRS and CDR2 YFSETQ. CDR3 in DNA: TGCGCCAGCAGCTTGCGCGACAGGGTGAACACCGGGGAGCTGTTTTTT. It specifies CASSLRDRVNTGELFF.

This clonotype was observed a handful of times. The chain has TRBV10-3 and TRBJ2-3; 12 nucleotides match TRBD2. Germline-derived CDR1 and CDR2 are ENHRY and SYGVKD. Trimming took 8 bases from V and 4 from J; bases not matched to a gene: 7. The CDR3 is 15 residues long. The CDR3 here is CAIRPSGGAPDTQYF. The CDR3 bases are TGTGCCATCCGGCCTAGCGGGGGGGCCCCAGATACGCAGTATTTT.

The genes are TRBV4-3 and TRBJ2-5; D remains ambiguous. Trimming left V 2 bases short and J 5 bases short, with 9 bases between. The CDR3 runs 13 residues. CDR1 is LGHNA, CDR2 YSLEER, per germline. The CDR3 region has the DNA TGCGCCAGCAGCCAATCAAGTATGGAGACCCAGTACTTC. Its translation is CASSQSSMETQYF.